This T cell receptor beta chain appears in the sequencing data of a study of T cell repertoires in aging, cancer and after chemotherapy. Study details: Paired samples before and after chemotherapy came from glioblastoma patients receiving temozolomide-based therapy. Findings and caveats of the study: Healthy donors lost TCR diversity with age mainly through richness, cancer patients through richness and evenness.

This clonotype counts as medium-sized. Its specificity is not known. The CDR3 loop spans 14 amino acids. Germline lookup yields CDR1 KGHSH and CDR2 LQKENI. V lost 6 bases to trimming and J lost 3 bases, with 12 bases between them. Multiplex touch-down PCR with TRB-A/B primers amplified rearranged V-D-J TRB sequences. TCRdb reanalysed the multiplex PCR reads using MiXCR and keeps one entry per CDR3 protein. The sample contains roughly 2,000 distinct CDR3 sequences, roughly 15% of which appear only once. Amplification of TCR beta used genomic DNA extracted from peripheral blood. The sequence was obtained from a human donor with a solid tumor. The sample taken for sequencing was blood. The rearrangement uses TRBV18 and TRBJ1-5; D remains unclear. The CDR3 sequence is CASSPDLVNQPQHF. CDR3 DNA sequence: TGTGCCAGCTCTCCCGACTTAGTCAATCAGCCCCAGCATTTT.